This is a list of T cell receptor beta chains from one sample in a study of blood T cells in healthy people across ages. TCRdb independently ran MiXCR on the 5' RACE reads; one entry per CDR3 protein. The sample records roughly 1.5 million distinct CDR3 sequences, about 45% being singletons. The sequencing input was blood. These receptors all come from a woman under 30 in good health. Each CDR3 is given with its conserved first and last residue. The D gene is left open where the match is weak. Part of the rows lack a size; the others show once, few, many or a class for expanded clones.

cdr3_aa cdr3_nt j_call d_call clone_size v_call
CSEKDSRFSTDTQYF TGCAGTGAAAAGGATAGCAGATTTAGCACAGATACGCAGTATTTT TRBJ2-3 - - TRBV20-1
CASRGRNQPQHF TGTGCCAGCAGGGGACGCAATCAGCCCCAGCATTTT TRBJ1-5 - - TRBV7-2
CASSLWRNTEAFF TGTGCCAGCAGCTTATGGCGGAACACTGAAGCTTTCTTT TRBJ1-1 - many TRBV7-6
CSASGTLNYGYTF TGCAGTGCTAGCGGGACACTTAACTATGGCTACACCTTC TRBJ1-2 - few TRBV20-1
CSARFVAGEGTQYF TGCAGTGCTAGATTCGTAGCGGGGGAGGGGACCCAGTACTTC TRBJ2-5 TRBD2 once TRBV20-1
CASSFGGGFDTQYF TGCGCCAGCAGCTTTGGAGGGGGTTTCGATACGCAGTATTTT TRBJ2-3 - - TRBV5-1
CASSSTSLHEQFF TGTGCCAGCAGCTCGACTAGTCTCCATGAGCAGTTCTTC TRBJ2-1 - - TRBV7-3
CASSALGGGAKNIQYF TGTGCCAGCAGCGCTCTAGGCGGGGGAGCCAAAAACATTCAGTACTTC TRBJ2-4 TRBD2 - TRBV7-2
CASSQDRQSANYGYTF TGCGCCAGCAGCCAAGATCGGCAGTCAGCTAACTATGGCTACACCTTC TRBJ1-2 - few TRBV4-3
CASRSLVIDEQFF TGTGCCAGCAGATCCCTAGTTATTGATGAGCAGTTCTTC TRBJ2-1 - - TRBV3-1
CASSVGANTDTEAFF TGTGCCAGCAGCGTAGGGGCCAACACGGACACTGAAGCTTTCTTT TRBJ1-1 - - TRBV9
CAGSLSSPGYTF TGTGCCGGCAGTTTATCCTCTCCTGGCTACACCTTC TRBJ1-2 - once TRBV27
CASSYPLSYNEQFF TGTGCCAGCAGTTACCCTCTCTCCTACAATGAGCAGTTCTTC TRBJ2-1 - many TRBV12-3/TRBV12-4
CASSEGRVSRQPQHF TGTGCCAGCAGTGAAGGCAGGGTTAGTCGGCAGCCCCAGCATTTT TRBJ1-5 - once TRBV6-1
CSAEGGAGGNEQYF TGCAGTGCAGAGGGAGGAGCGGGAGGGAACGAGCAGTACTTC TRBJ2-7 TRBD2 - TRBV20-1
CASSPTRQTNYGYTF TGTGCCAGCTCACCAACCCGACAGACTAACTATGGCTACACCTTC TRBJ1-2 - few TRBV18
CASSLKGGTDTQYF TGTGCCAGCAGTTTAAAAGGCGGCACAGATACGCAGTATTTT TRBJ2-3 - few TRBV27
CSARGAGVQETQFF TGCAGTGCTAGAGGAGCGGGGGTACAAGAGACCCAGTTCTTC TRBJ2-1 TRBD2 - TRBV20-1
CASSLDLFKSPLHF TGCGCCAGCAGCTTGGATCTCTTCAAGTCACCCCTCCACTTT TRBJ1-6 - few TRBV5-1
CASAGGSSYNEQYF TGTGCCAGCGCGGGGGGCAGCTCCTACAATGAGCAGTACTTC TRBJ2-7 TRBD2 few TRBV7-6